The clone carrying this TCR beta chain came up a few times. The antigen remains undetermined. This specimen comes from a study of response to subunit inactivated influenza vaccine. Study results and limitations: Each seasonal influenza vaccination recruits few new T cells, the authors suggested.

This CDR3 is 18 amino acids long. The trim removed 11 bases at V and 3 bases at J, leaving 21 bases unmatched. Germline V gene data show CDR1 as SNHLY and CDR2 as FYNNEI. Via MiXCR, TCRdb re-called the RT-PCR reads, giving one row per CDR3 protein. The repertoire holds some 850,000 distinct CDR3 sequences, with less than 20% as singletons. This clonotype originated in a man aged 50-59 years who received an inactivated influenza vaccine. The material was PBMCs from blood, obtained roughly 5 days after vaccination. V usage is TRBV2 and J usage is TRBJ2-3; 9 nucleotides match TRBD1. CDR3 sequence (DNA): TGTGCCCTCAGTCTGGGGATACAGGGGGCGAAAGGTACAGATACGCAGTATTTT. Its protein product is CALSLGIQGAKGTDTQYF.